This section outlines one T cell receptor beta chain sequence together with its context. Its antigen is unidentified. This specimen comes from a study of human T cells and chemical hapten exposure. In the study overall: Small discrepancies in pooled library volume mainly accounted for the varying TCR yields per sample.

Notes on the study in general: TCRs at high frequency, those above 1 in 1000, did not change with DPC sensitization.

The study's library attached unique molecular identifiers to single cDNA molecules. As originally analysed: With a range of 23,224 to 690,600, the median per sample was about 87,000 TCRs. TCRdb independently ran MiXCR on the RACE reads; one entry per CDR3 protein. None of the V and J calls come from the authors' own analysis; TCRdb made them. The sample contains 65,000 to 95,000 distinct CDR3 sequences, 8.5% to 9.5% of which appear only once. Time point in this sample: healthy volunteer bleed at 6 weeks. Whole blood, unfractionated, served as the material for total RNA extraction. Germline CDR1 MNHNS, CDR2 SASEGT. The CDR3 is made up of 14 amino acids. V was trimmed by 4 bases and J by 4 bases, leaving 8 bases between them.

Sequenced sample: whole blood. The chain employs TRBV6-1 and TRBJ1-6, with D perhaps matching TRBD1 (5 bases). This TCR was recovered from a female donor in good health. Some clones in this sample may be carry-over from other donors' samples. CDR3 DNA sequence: TGTGCCAGCAGTGCGGGGCCATATAATTCACCCCTCCACTTT. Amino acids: CASSAGPYNSPLHF.